The 8 T cell receptor beta chains reported below all come from one sample, sequenced in a study of T-cell memory formation after mild COVID-19 (dated by TCRdb to the early 2020s). Receptor amplification or capture employed 5' RACE. Sequenced on an Illumina NovaSeq 6000. TCRdb ran its own pipeline on the public reads, namely fastp trimming at Q25 and MiXCR clone calling, and kept in-frame beta chains. Identical CDR3 protein sequences are pooled into one entry, listed with their most common genes and DNA. This sample holds 540,000 or so distinct CDR3 sequences; 20% were observed only once. About an eighth of the sample comes from the top ten. The sequenced sample was PBMCs or a T cell subset sorted from them (not recorded which). These receptors were obtained from an adult woman who had mild COVID-19 (a few samples of this study predate the infection). The sample titles of this study are shuffled in the database, so cell type and time point are left out; the donor was told from shared clones.

Only a few counts were recorded for this clonotype. The chain combines TRBV18 with TRBJ2-5; TRBD1 might be the D (5 bases). This CDR3 region has 15 residues. Deletions cut 0 bases from V and 5 bases from J, with 13 bases between. Per the germline V gene, CDR1 is KGHSH and CDR2 is LQKENI. The chain's CDR3 is CASSPPGRVGETQYF. The CDR3, as DNA: TGTGCCAGCTCACCACCGGGCAGGGTCGGCGAGACCCAGTACTTC.

Only a few counts were recorded for this clonotype. The chain carries TRBV7-9 and TRBJ2-3; D is perhaps TRBD1 (6 bases). Germline V gene lookup returns CDR1 SEHNR and CDR2 FQNEAQ (reference sequence). This CDR3 has 17 residues. The V end was cut by 4 bases, the J end by 2 bases, with 19 bases between. The CDR3 here is CASSSRRTVISTDTQYF. The CDR3 DNA sequence: TGTGCCAGCAGCTCACGAAGGACAGTCATTTCCACAGATACGCAGTATTTT.

The V gene is TRBV4-2, the J gene TRBJ1-6; D possibly corresponds to TRBD1 (5 bases). Germline V gives CDR1 LGHNA, CDR2 YNFKEQ. V was clipped by 4 bases and J by 7 bases, with 17 bases between them. CDR3 length: 16 amino acids. CDR3: CASSLQETHSNSPLHF. CDR3 DNA sequence: TGTGCCAGCAGCCTACAGGAGACCCATAGCAATTCACCCCTCCACTTT.

This clonotype occurred many times. This chain links TRBV6-5 with TRBJ2-1, with D perhaps matching TRBD2 (6 bases). V was cut by 5 bases and J by 2 bases, with 13 bases left in between. The CDR3 is 15 residues long. CDR1 and CDR2 from the germline V gene are MNHEY and SVGAGI. DNA of the CDR3: TGTGCCAGCAGTCGAGGACTACCACCCTACAATGAGCAGTTCTTC. As protein: CASSRGLPPYNEQFF.

The rearrangement links TRBV20-1 to TRBJ2-3, with D perhaps given as TRBD1 or TRBD2 (5 bases each). Germline CDR1 is DFQATT and CDR2 is SNEGSKA (reference sequence). This CDR3 is 13 amino acids long. With 6 bases removed from V and 6 bases from J, the gap between germline ends came to 16 bases. The CDR3 region is CSAPRSGSDTQYF. CDR3 sequence (DNA): TGCAGTGCCCCGAGGTCAGGGAGCGATACGCAGTATTTT.

The chain employs TRBV7-8 and TRBJ2-3; TRBD2 is a possible D gene (5 bases). This CDR3 spans 17 amino acids. Trimming shortened V by 3 bases and J by 1 base, and 17 bases separated the two germline ends. Germline V gene data show CDR1 as SGHVS and CDR2 as FQNEAQ. The CDR3: CASSLLRSGSGTDTQYF. The CDR3 DNA is TGTGCCAGCAGCTTGCTTCGGAGCGGTAGCGGCACAGATACGCAGTATTTT. Full variable domain (rest looked up from reference TRBV7-8 and TRBJ2-3): GAGVSQSPRYKVAKRGQDVALRCDPISGHVSLFWYQQALGQGPEFLTYFQNEAQLDKSGLPSDRFFAERPEGSVSTLKIQRTQQEDSAVYLCASSLLRSGSGTDTQYFGPGTRLTVL.

The chain couples TRBV29-1 to TRBJ1-3; D not certain. Germline CDR1 and CDR2: SQVTM and ANQGSEA. The CDR3 extends over 11 amino acids. CDR3 in DNA: TGCGGTCAGGAATCTGGAAACACCATATATTTT. Translated: CGQESGNTIYF.

The chain joins TRBV2 to TRBJ2-5; 12 positions agree with TRBD2. Per germline, CDR1 SNHLY and CDR2 FYNNEI. The J segment lost 3 bases and the V segment lost 6 bases, leaving 2 bases of the junction unmatched. The CDR3 sequence is 14 residues long. The CDR3 here is CASRRTSGEETQYF. The CDR3 DNA reads as TGTGCCAGCAGGCGGACTAGCGGGGAAGAGACCCAGTACTTC.